The clone carrying this T cell receptor (beta chain) has a count of ten or more. The antigen is not known. Diagnoses were made from clinical symptoms, serum measures (thyroxine and TRAb), thyroid ultrasound and orbital computed tomography. These data come from a study of T cells in Graves' hyperthyroidism and ophthalmopathy. Study conclusions and caveats: Blood also showed most of the thyroid clonotypes that were expanded above 0.001.

RNA transcripts served as the template for amplifying TCR beta CDR3 regions. During a first-round RT-PCR of the TCR CDR3, the HTBI primer set was used. TCRdb reprocessed the multiplex PCR reads via MiXCR and lists one record per CDR3 protein. The table records around 620,000 distinct CDR3 sequences, roughly 17% of them present only once. Germline-derived CDR1 and CDR2 are LGHDT and YNNKEL (reference sequence). The CDR3 contains 16 residues. The V segment lost 0 bases and the J segment 5 bases; nucleotides outside the gene matches: 4. This receptor was taken from a woman aged 30 to 39 with Graves' hyperthyroidism. The chain employs TRBV3-1 and TRBJ2-5; 12 nucleotides agree with TRBD2. The sample comprised blood. This chain's CDR3 is CASSQETSGSVETQYF. In nucleotides, the CDR3 is TGTGCCAGCAGCCAAGAGACTAGCGGGAGTGTTGAGACCCAGTACTTC.